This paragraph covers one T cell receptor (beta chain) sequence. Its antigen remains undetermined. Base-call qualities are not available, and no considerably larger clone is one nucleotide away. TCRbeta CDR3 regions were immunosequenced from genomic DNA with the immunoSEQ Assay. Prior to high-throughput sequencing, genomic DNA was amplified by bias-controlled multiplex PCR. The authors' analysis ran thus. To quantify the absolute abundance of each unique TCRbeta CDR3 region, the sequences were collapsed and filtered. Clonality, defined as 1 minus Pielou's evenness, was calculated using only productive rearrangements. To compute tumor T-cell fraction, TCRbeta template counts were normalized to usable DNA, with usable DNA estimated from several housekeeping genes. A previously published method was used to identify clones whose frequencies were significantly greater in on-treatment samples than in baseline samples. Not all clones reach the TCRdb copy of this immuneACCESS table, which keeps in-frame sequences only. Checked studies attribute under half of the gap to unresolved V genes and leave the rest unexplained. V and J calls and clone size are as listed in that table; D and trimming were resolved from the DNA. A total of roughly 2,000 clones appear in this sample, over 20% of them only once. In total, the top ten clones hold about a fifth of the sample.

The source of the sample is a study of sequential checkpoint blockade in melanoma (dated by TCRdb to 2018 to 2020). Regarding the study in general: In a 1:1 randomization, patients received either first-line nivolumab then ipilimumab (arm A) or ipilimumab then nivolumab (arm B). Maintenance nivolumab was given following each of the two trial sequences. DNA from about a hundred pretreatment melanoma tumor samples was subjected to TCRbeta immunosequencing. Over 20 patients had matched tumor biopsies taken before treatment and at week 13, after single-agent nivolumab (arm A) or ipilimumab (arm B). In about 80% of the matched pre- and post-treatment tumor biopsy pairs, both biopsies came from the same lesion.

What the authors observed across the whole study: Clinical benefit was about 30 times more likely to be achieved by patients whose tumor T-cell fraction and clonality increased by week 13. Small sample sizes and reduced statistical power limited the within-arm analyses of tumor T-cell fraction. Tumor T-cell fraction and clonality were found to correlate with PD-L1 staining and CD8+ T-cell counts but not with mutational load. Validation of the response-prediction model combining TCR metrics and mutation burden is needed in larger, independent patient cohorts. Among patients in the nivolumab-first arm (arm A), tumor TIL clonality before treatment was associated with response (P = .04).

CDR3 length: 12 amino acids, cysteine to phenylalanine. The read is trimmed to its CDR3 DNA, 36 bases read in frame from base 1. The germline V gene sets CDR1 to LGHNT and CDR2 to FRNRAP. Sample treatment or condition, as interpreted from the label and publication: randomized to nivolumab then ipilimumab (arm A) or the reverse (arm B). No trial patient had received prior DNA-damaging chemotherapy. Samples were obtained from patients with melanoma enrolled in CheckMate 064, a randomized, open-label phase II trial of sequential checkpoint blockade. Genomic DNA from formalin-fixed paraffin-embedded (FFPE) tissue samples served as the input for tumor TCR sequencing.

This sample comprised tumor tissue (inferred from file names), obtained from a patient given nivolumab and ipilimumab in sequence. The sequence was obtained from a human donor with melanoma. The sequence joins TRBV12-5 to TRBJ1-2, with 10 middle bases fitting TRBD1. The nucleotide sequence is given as TGTGCCAGCACCTGGACAGGGGGTGGCTACACCTTC. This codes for CASTWTGGGYTF.